This T cell receptor beta chain stems from a study of OX40 agonist ivuxolimab in advanced cancers. The trim removed 5 bases at V and 5 bases at J, leaving 3 bases unmatched. The V gene's germline CDR1 is SGHTA and CDR2 FQGTGA. CDR3 length equals 15 residues. The assay was immunoSEQ multiplex PCR, and TCRdb's table has in-frame clones only and misses some. Of some 63,000 clones listed, about 94% are singletons. This specimen consisted of CD4+ or CD8+ T cells sorted from blood, obtained in a trial of the OX40 agonist ivuxolimab. The clonotype originates from an adult with an advanced solid tumor such as melanoma, head and neck, liver or kidney cancer. This rearrangement joins TRBV7-3 to TRBJ2-1; 13 bases fit TRBD2. CDR3 sequence reads: CASSQLAGGNNEQFF. In nucleotides, the CDR3 is TGTGCCAGCAGCCAACTAGCGGGAGGGAACAATGAGCAGTTCTTC. Together with reference TRBV7-3 and TRBJ2-1, the CDR3 gives the full variable domain: GAGVSQTPSNKVTEKGKYVELRCDPISGHTALYWYRQSLGQGPEFLIYFQGTGAADDSGLPNDRFFAVRPEGSVSTLKIQRTERGDSAVYLCASSQLAGGNNEQFFGPGTRLTVL.